The T cell receptor beta chain described here comes from a study of T-cell reconstitution after alpha-beta-depleted transplantation in children. A TCRbeta library incorporating unique molecular identifiers was prepared. One entry per CDR3 protein, called by TCRdb with MiXCR from the PCR reads. This table holds fewer than 550,000 distinct CDR3 sequences, more than 9.5% found once. The trim removed 2 bases at V and 4 bases at J, leaving 5 bases unmatched. The length of the CDR3 is 15 residues. This clonotype occurred a few times. The antigen remains undetermined. Findings and caveats of the study: T-cell counts and diversity at one year post-transplant came mainly from newly produced T cells.

The receptor comes from a female patient aged 2-10 years who had a stem cell transplant for aplastic anemia, so the T cells may come from the graft donor. The starting material was PBMCs, mostly from graft donor cells, obtained 180 days after TCRalphabeta/CD19-depleted stem cell transplant. This sequence joins TRBV12-3 or TRBV12-4 and TRBJ2-3; 8 bases are a match to TRBD1. The CDR3 bases are TGTGCCAGCAGTTTATCAGGGGGCGAGGCAGATACGCAGTATTTT. Its translation: CASSLSGGEADTQYF.